The clone carrying this T cell receptor beta chain appeared once. Its antigen is still unknown. The CDR3 sequence is 15 residues long. Germline CDR1 and CDR2: SGHDT and YYEEEE. Trimming took off 1 base at V and 4 bases at J, with 11 bases between the two ends. This entry comes from a study of lymphopenia after photon versus proton radiotherapy. Study-level results: Photon-treated patients lost naive T cells and TCR diversity; proton-treated stayed stable. Better survival with proton therapy was suggested as possible, not demonstrated. Post-nadir diversity loss with photons came from oligoclonal expansion, particularly CD8+ Temra cells. A bigger post-nadir fall in TCR diversity correlated inversely with survival time in deceased patients.

Measured with immunoSEQ multiplex PCR; TCRdb has only the in-frame clones, and not every one. Of tens of thousands of clones listed, 87% are singletons. Here the sequenced sample was peripheral blood, taken from a patient treated with proton-based radiotherapy. The chain carries TRBV5-6 and TRBJ1-4; D remains unclear. This TCR came from a man of 80 years or more with esophageal cancer. The CDR3 bases are TGTGCCAGCAGCTTGCGGACGGATTATAATGAAAAACTGTTTTTT. It translates to CASSLRTDYNEKLFF. Full variable domain (rest looked up from reference TRBV5-6 and TRBJ1-4): DAGVTQSPTHLIKTRGQQVTLRCSPKSGHDTVSWYQQALGQGPQFIFQYYEEEERQRGNFPDRFSGHQFPNYSSELNVNALLLGDSALYLCASSLRTDYNEKLFFGSGTQLSVL.